Below, 9 T cell receptor beta chains from the same sample are listed, as sequenced in a study of Graves' ophthalmopathy and Graves' hyperthyroidism. CDR3 regions of TCR beta were amplified from RNA transcripts. HTBI primers were employed in first-round RT-PCR, then a second-round multiplex PCR followed. TCRdb itself ran the multiplex PCR reads through MiXCR, one entry per CDR3 protein. The sample yields approximately 460,000 distinct CDR3 sequences, around an eighth seen once. Sequenced material: blood. The receptors were sampled from a woman aged 25 to 39 with Graves' ophthalmopathy.

This clonotype showed up many times. The chain combines TRBV7-6 with TRBJ2-7; TRBD1 or TRBD2 may be the D gene (5 bases each). The V end lost 0 bases, the J end lost 3 bases, and 12 bases lay between the germline ends. The CDR3 is 15 residues long. The germline gives CDR1 SGHVS, CDR2 FNYEAQ. The chain's CDR3 is CASSLALGADYEQYF. The CDR3 DNA reads TGTGCCAGCAGCTTAGCGCTCGGGGCCGACTACGAGCAGTACTTC.

This clonotype was detected many times. The DNA for the CDR3 is TGTGCCAGCAGTTTAACGGCCCTGAGCTCTGGAAACACCATATATTTT. Its translation: CASSLTALSSGNTIYF. The chain links TRBV12-3 or TRBV12-4 to TRBJ1-3; D gene unclear. Trimming shortened V by 2 bases and J by 0 bases, and 11 bases separated the two germline ends. CDR3 length: 16 amino acids.

In its sample, this clonotype was seen many times. The chain combines TRBV11-2 with TRBJ1-6, with TRBD1 identical over 7 bases. The CDR3 loop spans 13 amino acids. The junction had 3 bases not matched to a gene; V was cut back by 6 bases and J by 7 bases. Looked up from germline, CDR1 is SGHAT and CDR2 is FQNNGV. Here the CDR3 DNA reads TGTGCCAGCAGAGGGACAGAAAATTCACCCCTCCACTTT. As protein: CASRGTENSPLHF.

This clonotype was seen repeatedly, ten times or more. This chain links TRBV12-3 or TRBV12-4 with TRBJ1-2; 8 nucleotides agree with TRBD1. V gave up 6 bases and J gave up 2 bases; unmatched junction bases: 5. This CDR3 is built from 14 residues. CDR3 amino acids: CASRPRDRNYGYTF. In DNA, the CDR3 is TGTGCCAGCAGGCCCCGGGACAGGAACTATGGCTACACCTTC.

This clonotype was counted many times. The rearrangement links TRBV28 to TRBJ1-2, with 11 positions matching TRBD1. V lost 7 bases, J lost 4 bases, and 8 bases stayed unmatched. Germline assignment: CDR1 MDHEN and CDR2 SYDVKM. The CDR3 contains 15 residues. CDR3 sequence (DNA): TGTGCCAGCACTTCGAGGACAGGGGGCTTCTATGGCTACACCTTC. Its protein product is CASTSRTGGFYGYTF.

In this sample, this clonotype turned up a few times. The junction departs from the called germline gene at one end, perhaps through a read error. The V call is TRBV28, the J call TRBJ2-4; TRBD1 is a possible D gene (6 bases). Germline values: CDR1 MDHEN, CDR2 SYDVKM. The CDR3 spans 18 residues. CDR3 amino acids: CASNPNRVAYLAKNIKYF. Written as DNA, the CDR3 is TGTGCCAGCAATCCTAACAGGGTTGCCTATCTAGCCAAAAACATTAAGTACTTC.

This clonotype was recorded many times. J is TRBJ1-1 and V is TRBV19; 12 bases are shared with TRBD1. The CDR3 spans 16 residues. J lost 4 bases, V lost 7 bases, and 10 bases had no gene match. The germline V gene has CDR1 LNHDA and CDR2 SQIVND (reference sequence). The CDR3 sequence: CASIMGTGGLSTEAFF. The CDR3, as DNA: TGTGCCAGTATTATGGGGACAGGGGGCCTCAGCACTGAAGCTTTCTTT.

This clonotype was recorded many times. CDR3 residues: CARQSQVVSNQPQHF. The CDR3 bases are TGTGCCAGACAGAGCCAGGTGGTTAGCAATCAGCCCCAGCATTTT. The chain recombines TRBV27 with TRBJ1-5, with no clear D. The CDR3 covers 15 residues. Germline V gene data show CDR1 as MNHEY and CDR2 as SMNVEV (reference sequence). Trimming removed 9 bases at V and 0 bases at J, with 15 bases between.

This clonotype was recorded many times. V gene TRBV11-3 combines with J gene TRBJ1-1; no clear D gene. CDR3 size: 15 residues. Germline V gives CDR1 SGHNT, CDR2 YENEEA. Trimming took 4 bases from V and 1 from J, leaving 13 bases between them. The CDR3 DNA is TGTGCCAGCAGCTCCATCCTCCTCTCGAACACTGAAGCTTTCTTT. Its protein is CASSSILLSNTEAFF.